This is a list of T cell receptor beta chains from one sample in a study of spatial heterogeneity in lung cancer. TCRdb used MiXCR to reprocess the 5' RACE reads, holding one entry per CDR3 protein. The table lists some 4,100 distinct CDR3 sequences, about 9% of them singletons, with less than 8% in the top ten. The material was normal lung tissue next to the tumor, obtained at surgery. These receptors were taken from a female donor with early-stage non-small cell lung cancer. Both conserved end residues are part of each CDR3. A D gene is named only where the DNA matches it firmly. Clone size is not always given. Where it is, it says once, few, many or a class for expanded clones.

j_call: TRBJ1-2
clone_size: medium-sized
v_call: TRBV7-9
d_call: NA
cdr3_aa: CASSLEVNYGYTF
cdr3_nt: TGTGCCAGCAGCTTAGAGGTTAACTATGGCTACACCTTC

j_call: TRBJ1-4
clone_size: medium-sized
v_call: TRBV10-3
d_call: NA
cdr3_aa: CATSLGGEKLFF
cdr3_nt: TGTGCCACGTCGCTGGGGGGTGAAAAACTGTTTTTT

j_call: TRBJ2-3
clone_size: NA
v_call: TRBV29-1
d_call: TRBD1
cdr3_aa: CSHRGQSDTQYF
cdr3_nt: TGCAGCCACAGGGGGCAGTCAGATACGCAGTATTTT

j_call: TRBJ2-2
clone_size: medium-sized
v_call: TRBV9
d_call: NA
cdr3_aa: CASPRLGGTGELFF
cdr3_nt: TGTGCCAGCCCACGACTAGGAGGCACCGGGGAGCTGTTTTTT

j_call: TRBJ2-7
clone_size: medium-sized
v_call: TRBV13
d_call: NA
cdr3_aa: CASRSLRGPYEQYF
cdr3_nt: TGTGCCAGCAGATCTCTCAGGGGTCCCTACGAGCAGTACTTC

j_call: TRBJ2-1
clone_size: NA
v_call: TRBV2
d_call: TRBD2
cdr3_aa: CASSRGGESNEQFF
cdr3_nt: TGTGCCAGCAGCCGGGGAGGGGAAAGTAATGAGCAGTTCTTC

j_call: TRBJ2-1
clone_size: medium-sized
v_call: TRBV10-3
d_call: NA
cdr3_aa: CAISDLPGQAYNEQFF
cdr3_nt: TGTGCCATCAGTGACCTTCCCGGACAAGCCTACAATGAGCAGTTCTTC

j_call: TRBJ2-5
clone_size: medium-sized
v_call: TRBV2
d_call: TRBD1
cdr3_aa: CASSEDRDRRETQYF
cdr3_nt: TGTGCCAGCAGTGAAGATAGGGACAGGCGAGAGACCCAGTACTTC

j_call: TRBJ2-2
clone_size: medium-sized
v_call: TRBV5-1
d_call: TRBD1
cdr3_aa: CASSFSRDRVNTGELFF
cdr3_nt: TGCGCCAGCAGCTTTTCCCGGGACAGGGTGAACACCGGGGAGCTGTTTTTT

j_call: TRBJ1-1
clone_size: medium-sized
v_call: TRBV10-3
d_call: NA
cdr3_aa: CAITVSGDGTEAFF
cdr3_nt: TGTGCCATCACCGTCTCAGGGGATGGCACTGAAGCTTTCTTT

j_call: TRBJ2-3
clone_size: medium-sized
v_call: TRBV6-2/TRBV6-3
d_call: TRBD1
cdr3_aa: CASSFLTGETDTQYF
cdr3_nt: TGTGCCAGCAGTTTTCTTACAGGGGAGACAGATACGCAGTATTTT

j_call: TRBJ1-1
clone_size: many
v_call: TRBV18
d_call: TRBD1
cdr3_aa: CASSFGTGKTEAFF
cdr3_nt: TGTGCCAGCTCATTTGGGACAGGGAAAACTGAAGCTTTCTTT

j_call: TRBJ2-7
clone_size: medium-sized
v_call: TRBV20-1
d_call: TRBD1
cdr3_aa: CSAARGQGPYEQYF
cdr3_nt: TGCAGTGCTGCCCGGGGACAGGGTCCTTACGAGCAGTACTTC

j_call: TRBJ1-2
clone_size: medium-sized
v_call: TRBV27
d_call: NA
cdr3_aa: CASSDSGSSYGYTF
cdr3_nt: TGTGCCAGCAGTGACAGTGGATCTTCCTATGGCTACACCTTC

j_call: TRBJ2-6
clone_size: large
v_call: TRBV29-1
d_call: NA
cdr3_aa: CSVGSGANVLTF
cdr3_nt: TGCAGCGTTGGATCTGGGGCCAACGTCCTGACTTTC

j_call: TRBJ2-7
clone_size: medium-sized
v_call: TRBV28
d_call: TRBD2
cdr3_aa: CASTQWGGLFYEQYF
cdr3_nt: TGTGCCAGCACCCAGTGGGGGGGACTCTTCTACGAGCAGTACTTC

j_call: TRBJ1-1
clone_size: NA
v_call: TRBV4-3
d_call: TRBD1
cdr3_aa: CASSQGFQGATEAFF
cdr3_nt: TGCGCCAGCAGCCAGGGATTCCAGGGGGCCACTGAAGCTTTCTTT

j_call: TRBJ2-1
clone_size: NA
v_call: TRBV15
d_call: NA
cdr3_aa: CATSRDRPNLVF
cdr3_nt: TGTGCCACCAGCAGAGATCGGCCGAATCTGGTCTTC

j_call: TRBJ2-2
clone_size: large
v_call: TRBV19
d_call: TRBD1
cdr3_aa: CAAQGSNTGELFF
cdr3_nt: TGTGCCGCACAGGGGTCCAACACCGGGGAGCTGTTTTTT

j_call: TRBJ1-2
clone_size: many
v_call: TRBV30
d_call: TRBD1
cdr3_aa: CAWTGGVFYGYTF
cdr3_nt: TGTGCCTGGACAGGGGGCGTCTTCTATGGCTACACCTTC

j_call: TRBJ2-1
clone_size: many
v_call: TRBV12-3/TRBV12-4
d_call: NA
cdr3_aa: CASSYHGSNNEQFF
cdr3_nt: TGTGCCAGCAGTTATCACGGGAGTAACAATGAGCAGTTCTTC

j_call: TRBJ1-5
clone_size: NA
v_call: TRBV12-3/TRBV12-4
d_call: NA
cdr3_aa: CASSSQGGSPDQPQHF
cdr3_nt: TGTGCCAGCAGTTCCCAGGGAGGGTCCCCGGATCAGCCCCAGCATTTT

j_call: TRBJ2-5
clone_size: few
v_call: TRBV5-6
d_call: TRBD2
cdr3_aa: CASSLLTGGTLLYVQETQYF
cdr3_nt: TGTGCCAGCAGCTTGTTAACGGGGGGGACCCTCCTTTATGTCCAAGAGACCCAGTACTTC

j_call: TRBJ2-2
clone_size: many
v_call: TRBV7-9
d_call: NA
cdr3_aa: CASSLDFATNTGELFF
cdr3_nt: TGTGCCAGCAGCTTAGACTTTGCTACGAACACCGGGGAGCTGTTTTTT

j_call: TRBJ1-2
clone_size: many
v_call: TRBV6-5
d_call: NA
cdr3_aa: CASSYSSANYGYTF
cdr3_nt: TGTGCCAGCAGTTACTCCTCGGCTAACTATGGCTACACCTTC

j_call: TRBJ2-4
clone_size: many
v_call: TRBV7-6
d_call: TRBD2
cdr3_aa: CASSLSGPSGGAANIQYF
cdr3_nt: TGTGCCAGCAGCTTAAGCGGCCCTAGCGGGGGGGCCGCAAACATTCAGTACTTC

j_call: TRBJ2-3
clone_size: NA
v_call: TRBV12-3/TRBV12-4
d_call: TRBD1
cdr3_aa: CASSRTGGSTDTQYF
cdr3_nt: TGTGCCAGCAGTCGGACAGGGGGTTCCACAGATACGCAGTATTTT

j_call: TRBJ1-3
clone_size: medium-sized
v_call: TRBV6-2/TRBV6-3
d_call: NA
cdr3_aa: CASAEGRGNTIYF
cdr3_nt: TGTGCCAGCGCGGAGGGCCGTGGAAACACCATATATTTT

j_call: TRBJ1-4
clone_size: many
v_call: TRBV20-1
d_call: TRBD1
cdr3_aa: CSAQGGGDEKLFF
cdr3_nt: TGCAGTGCCCAGGGGGGGGGTGATGAAAAACTGTTTTTT

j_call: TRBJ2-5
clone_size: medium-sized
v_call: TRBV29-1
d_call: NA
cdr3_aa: CSVDAQETQYF
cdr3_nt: TGCAGCGTTGATGCCCAAGAGACCCAGTACTTC

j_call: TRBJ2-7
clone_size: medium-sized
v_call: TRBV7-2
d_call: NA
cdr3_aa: CASSLGPGDEQYF
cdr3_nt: TGTGCCAGCAGCTTGGGGCCGGGGGACGAGCAGTACTTC

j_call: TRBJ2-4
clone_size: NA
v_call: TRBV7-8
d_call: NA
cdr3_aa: CASSLVQALPNIQYF
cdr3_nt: TGTGCCAGCAGCTTAGTACAGGCGCTCCCAAACATTCAGTACTTC

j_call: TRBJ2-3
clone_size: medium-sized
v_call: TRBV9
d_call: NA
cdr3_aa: CASRRDRSTDTQYF
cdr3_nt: TGTGCCAGCAGAAGAGACAGAAGCACAGATACGCAGTATTTT

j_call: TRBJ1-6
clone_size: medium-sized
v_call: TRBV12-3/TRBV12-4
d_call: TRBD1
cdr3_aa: CASSFRPGGHNSPLHF
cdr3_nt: TGTGCCAGCAGTTTTCGTCCAGGGGGCCATAATTCACCCCTCCACTTT

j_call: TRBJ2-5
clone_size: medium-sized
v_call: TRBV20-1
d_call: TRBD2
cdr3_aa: CSASSRTSVETQYF
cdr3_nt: TGCAGTGCGTCCAGTCGGACTAGCGTAGAGACCCAGTACTTC

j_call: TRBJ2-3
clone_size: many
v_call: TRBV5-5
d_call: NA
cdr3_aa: CASSSGATDTQYF
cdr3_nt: TGTGCCAGCAGCTCGGGGGCCACAGATACGCAGTATTTT

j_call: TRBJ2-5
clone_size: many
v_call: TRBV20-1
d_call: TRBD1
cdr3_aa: CSARGYRQGEETQYF
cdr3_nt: TGCAGTGCTAGAGGGTATCGACAGGGCGAAGAGACCCAGTACTTC

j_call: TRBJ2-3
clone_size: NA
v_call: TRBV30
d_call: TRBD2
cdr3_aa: CAWSKGTSGMKTDTQYF
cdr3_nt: TGTGCCTGGAGTAAGGGGACTAGCGGGATGAAGACAGATACGCAGTATTTT

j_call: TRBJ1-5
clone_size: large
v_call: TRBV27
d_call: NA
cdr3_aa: CASSLRGHSNQPQHF
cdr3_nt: TGTGCCAGCAGTTTACGCGGACACTCAAATCAGCCCCAGCATTTT

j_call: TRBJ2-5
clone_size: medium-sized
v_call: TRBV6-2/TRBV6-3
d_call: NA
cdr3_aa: CASSETGQETQYF
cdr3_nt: TGTGCCAGCAGCGAGACAGGCCAAGAGACCCAGTACTTC

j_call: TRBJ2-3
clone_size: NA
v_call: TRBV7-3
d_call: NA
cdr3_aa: CASRQARDTQYF
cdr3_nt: TGTGCCAGCAGGCAGGCTCGGGATACGCAGTATTTT

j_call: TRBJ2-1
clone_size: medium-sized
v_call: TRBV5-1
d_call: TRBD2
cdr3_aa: CASSLKLAGGPEQFF
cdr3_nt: TGCGCCAGCAGCTTAAAACTAGCGGGAGGTCCTGAGCAGTTCTTC

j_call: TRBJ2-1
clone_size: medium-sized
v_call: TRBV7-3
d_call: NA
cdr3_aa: CASSLMGGRGSYNEQFF
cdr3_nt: TGTGCCAGCAGCTTAATGGGGGGTAGAGGCTCCTACAATGAGCAGTTCTTC

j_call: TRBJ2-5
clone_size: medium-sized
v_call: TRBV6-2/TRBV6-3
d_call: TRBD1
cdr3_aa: CASAIYPRSGTVETQYF
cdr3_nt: TGTGCCAGCGCAATCTACCCGAGATCCGGGACAGTAGAGACCCAGTACTTC

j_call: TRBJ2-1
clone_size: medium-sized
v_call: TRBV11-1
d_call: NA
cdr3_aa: CASSSAFSYNEQFF
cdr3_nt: TGTGCCAGCAGCTCGGCCTTCTCCTACAATGAGCAGTTCTTC

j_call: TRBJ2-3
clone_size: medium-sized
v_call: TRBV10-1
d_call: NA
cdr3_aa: CASNGESSTDTQYF
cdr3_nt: TGCGCCAGCAACGGAGAAAGTAGCACAGATACGCAGTATTTT

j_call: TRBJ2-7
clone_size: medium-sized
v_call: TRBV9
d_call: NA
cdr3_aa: CASSTYSGAYEQYF
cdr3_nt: TGTGCCAGCAGCACTTACTCGGGGGCCTACGAGCAGTACTTC

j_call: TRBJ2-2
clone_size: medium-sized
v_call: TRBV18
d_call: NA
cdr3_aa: CASSPANRPGELFF
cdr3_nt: TGTGCCAGCTCACCGGCTAACCGGCCCGGGGAGCTGTTTTTT

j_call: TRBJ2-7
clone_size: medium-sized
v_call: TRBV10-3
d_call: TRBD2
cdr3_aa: CATYGTSGINYEQYF
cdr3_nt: TGTGCCACCTATGGGACTAGCGGGATTAACTACGAGCAGTACTTC